One sample yielded the 18 T cell receptor beta chains listed below, sequenced in a study of CD8 T cells in Susac syndrome. Random hexamers were used to reverse transcribe the RNA input (roughly 0.5 to 1 ug). TCRdb redid the calling of the immunoSEQ multiplex PCR reads with MiXCR, one entry per CDR3 protein. The table records about 200,000 distinct CDR3 sequences, 95% of them present only once. The sequenced sample consisted of CD4+ T cells from PBMCs. The receptors here all came from a human donor in good health.

The V and J genes are TRBV29-1 and TRBJ2-7; D is uncertain. Trimming shortened V by 5 bases and J by 5 bases, and 19 bases separated the two germline ends. CDR1 and CDR2 (germline): SQVTM, ANQGSEA. This CDR3 region has 14 residues. The CDR3 DNA follows: TGCAGCGTTAAGGACGTGCGCTTTTTGGACGAGCAGTACTTC. The encoded protein is CSVKDVRFLDEQYF.

V and J are TRBV7-3 and TRBJ2-1; D not resolved. CDR1 is SGHTA and CDR2 is FQGTGA in the germline V gene. This CDR3 comprises 13 residues. Trimming took off 4 bases at V and 8 bases at J, with 12 bases between the two ends. The CDR3 region is CASSSTGLDEQFF. In nucleotides, the CDR3 is TGTGCCAGCAGCTCCACCGGTTTGGATGAGCAGTTCTTC.

The rearrangement joins TRBV30 to TRBJ2-1, with 9 nucleotides matching TRBD1. Germline assignment: CDR1 GTSNPN and CDR2 SVGIG (reference sequence). The CDR3 length is 13 residues. J was trimmed by 1 base and V by 6 bases; bases with no gene match: 1. The chain's CDR3 is CACDRGSYNEQFF. In DNA, the CDR3 is TGTGCCTGTGACAGGGGGTCCTACAATGAGCAGTTCTTC.

The chain has TRBV29-1 and TRBJ2-1; D remains unclear. The germline CDR1 and CDR2 sequences are SQVTM and ANQGSEA. There are 15 residues in the CDR3. Trimming removed 4 bases from V and 0 bases from J, with 13 bases in between. Here the CDR3 DNA reads TGCAGCGTTGGACCGGTGCTGAGCTCCTACAATGAGCAGTTCTTC. It encodes CSVGPVLSSYNEQFF.

The chain is built from TRBV4-1 and TRBJ1-1, with 10 bases that match TRBD1. Germline CDR1 is MGHRA and CDR2 is YSYEKL. The CDR3 sequence is 19 residues long. Germline trimming cut 2 bases from V and 5 bases from J; bases unmatched to any gene: 17. The CDR3, as DNA: TGCGCCAGCAGCCAACTACACCGAGGACAGGGGGTTCGGGGTACTGAAGCTTTCTTT. Amino acid sequence: CASSQLHRGQGVRGTEAFF.

The CDR3 reads CATAGNWEETQYF. CDR3 sequence (DNA): TGTGCCACCGCCGGGAATTGGGAAGAGACCCAGTACTTC. V gene TRBV24-1 combines with J gene TRBJ2-5; D is perhaps TRBD2 (5 bases). V was cut by 9 bases and J by 3 bases, with 13 bases left in between. CDR3 length equals 13 residues. CDR1 KGHDR and CDR2 SFDVKD come from the germline V gene.

V usage is TRBV12-3 or TRBV12-4 and J usage is TRBJ2-3; D remains ambiguous. The CDR3 is 15 amino acids. Deletions cut 3 bases from V and 3 bases from J, with 13 bases between. Here the CDR3 reads CASSFLQHGTDTQYF. The CDR3 nucleotides are TGTGCCAGCAGTTTTCTACAGCATGGGACAGATACGCAGTATTTT.

The J gene is TRBJ2-1, the V gene TRBV28; D possibly matches TRBD1 or TRBD2 (5 bases each). The germline V and J ends were trimmed by 6 bases and 8 bases, with 14 bases remaining between them. Per the germline V gene, CDR1 is MDHEN and CDR2 is SYDVKM. The CDR3 consists of 13 residues. CDR3 region: CASREDKGHEQFF. CDR3 nucleotide sequence: TGTGCCAGCAGGGAGGACAAGGGCCATGAGCAGTTCTTC.

The chain recombines TRBV12-3 or TRBV12-4 with TRBJ1-1, with D possibly TRBD1 on 5 matching bases. The CDR3 is 17 residues long. The V gene lost 4 bases and the J gene lost 1 base, with 19 bases spanning the gap. The CDR3 here is CASSSSLLWGWNTEAFF. CDR3 DNA sequence: TGTGCCAGCAGTTCTAGCCTCTTGTGGGGCTGGAACACTGAAGCTTTCTTT.

The V call is TRBV20-1, the J call TRBJ2-1; D is uncertain. The CDR3 contains 12 residues. Trimming removed 1 base from V and 8 bases from J, with 9 bases in between. Germline V gives CDR1 DFQATT, CDR2 SNEGSKA (reference sequence). The chain's CDR3 is CSARAALHEQFF. CDR3 coding DNA: TGCAGTGCTAGAGCCGCACTGCATGAGCAGTTCTTC.

This clonotype has only one observation. V usage is TRBV5-1 and J usage is TRBJ2-3; 7 bases are a match to TRBD2. This CDR3 is built from 17 residues. V lost 0 bases to trimming and J lost 2 bases; unmatched junction nucleotides: 9. CDR1 SGHRS and CDR2 YFSETQ come from the germline V gene. CDR3 sequence reads: CASSLAGRGVNTDTQYF. The CDR3 bases are TGCGCCAGCAGCTTGGCTGGCCGGGGGGTGAACACAGATACGCAGTATTTT.

The chain joins TRBV7-2 to TRBJ2-3; no definite D call. V gave up 5 bases and J gave up 0 bases, with 12 bases separating them. Germline CDR1 is SGHTA and CDR2 is FQGNSA. The CDR3 covers 15 residues. CDR3: CASSATSSSTDTQYF. CDR3 in DNA: TGTGCCAGCAGCGCTACTTCCTCTAGCACAGATACGCAGTATTTT.

This chain links TRBV29-1 with TRBJ1-2; no clear D. The V gene lost 3 bases and the J gene lost 5 bases, with 7 bases spanning the gap. The CDR3 covers 11 residues. Germline V CDR1 and CDR2: SQVTM, ANQGSEA. CDR3 sequence reads: CSVDPQYGYTF. The CDR3, as DNA: TGCAGCGTTGACCCTCAGTATGGCTACACCTTC.

The CDR3 DNA reads TGCAGTGCTAGAGAGGCGGGGCGAGCAGAAGGCTACACCTTC. This gives the protein CSAREAGRAEGYTF. The chain joins TRBV20-1 to TRBJ1-2; TRBD1 might be the D (5 bases). Germline CDR1 DFQATT, CDR2 SNEGSKA (reference sequence). The ends were cut back, 0 bases at V and 8 bases at J, with 16 bases in the middle. CDR3 length: 14 amino acids.

The V gene is TRBV7-7, the J gene TRBJ2-5; the match to TRBD1 covers 7 bases. The CDR3 contains 10 residues. Looked up from germline, CDR1 is SSHAT and CDR2 is FNYEAQ (reference sequence). As DNA, the CDR3 is TGTGCTACAGGGGATGAGACCCAGTACTTC. Amino acid sequence: CATGDETQYF.

The gene calls are TRBV29-1 and TRBJ2-4; D remains ambiguous. This CDR3 has 11 amino acids. CDR1 and CDR2 from the germline V gene are SQVTM and ANQGSEA. With 6 bases removed from V and 7 bases from J, the gap between germline ends came to 10 bases. CDR3 DNA: TGCAGCGTGAGTCAGATTAACATTCAGTACTTC. Translating it yields CSVSQINIQYF.

This chain links TRBV11-2 with TRBJ1-3; unclear D gene. This CDR3 has 15 residues. Trimming removed 2 bases from V and 1 base from J, with 9 bases in between. In germline, CDR1 is SGHAT, CDR2 FQNNGV. For the CDR3, the DNA is TGTGCCAGCAGCTTAACGTATGCATCTGGAAACACCATATATTTT. Translated: CASSLTYASGNTIYF.

This chain connects TRBV7-3 to TRBJ1-1; D call uncertain. The CDR3 is 14 residues long. CDR1 SGHTA and CDR2 FQGTGA come from the germline V gene. V was clipped by 1 base and J by 3 bases, with 9 bases between them. CDR3 in amino acids: CASSLRPGDTEAFF. The CDR3 region has the DNA TGTGCCAGCAGCTTAAGACCTGGGGACACTGAAGCTTTCTTT.